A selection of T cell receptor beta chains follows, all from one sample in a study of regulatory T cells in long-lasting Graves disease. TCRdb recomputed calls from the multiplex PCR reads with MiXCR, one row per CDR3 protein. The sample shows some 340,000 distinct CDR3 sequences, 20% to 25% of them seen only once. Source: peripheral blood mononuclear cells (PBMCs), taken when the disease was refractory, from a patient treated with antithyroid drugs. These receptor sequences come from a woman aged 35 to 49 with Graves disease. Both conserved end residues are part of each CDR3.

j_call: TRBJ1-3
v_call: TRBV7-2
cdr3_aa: CASSSSDILSGNTIYF

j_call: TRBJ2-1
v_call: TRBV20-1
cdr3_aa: CSAQGLAGGPSNEQFF

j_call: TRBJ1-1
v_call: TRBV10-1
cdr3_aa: CASSEPGRRHTEAFF

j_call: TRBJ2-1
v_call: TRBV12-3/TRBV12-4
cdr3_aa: CASSLGGEGYNEQFF

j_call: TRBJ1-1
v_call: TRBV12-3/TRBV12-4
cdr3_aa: CASSFPGFMNTEAFF

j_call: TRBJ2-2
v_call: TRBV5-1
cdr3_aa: CASSGSTNTGELFF

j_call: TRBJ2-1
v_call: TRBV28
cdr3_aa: CASSWRLGMGFF

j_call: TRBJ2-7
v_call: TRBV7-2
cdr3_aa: CASSVGTGGGYEQYF

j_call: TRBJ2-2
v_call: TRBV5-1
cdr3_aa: CASSSGQGANTGELFF

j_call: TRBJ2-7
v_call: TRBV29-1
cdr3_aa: CSATGTGFIEQYF

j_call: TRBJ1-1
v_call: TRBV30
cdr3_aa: CAWSLLSGRTMNTEAFF

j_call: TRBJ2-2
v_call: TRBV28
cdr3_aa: CASSFPGSNTGELFF

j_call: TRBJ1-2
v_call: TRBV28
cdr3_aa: CASSLTDYGYTF

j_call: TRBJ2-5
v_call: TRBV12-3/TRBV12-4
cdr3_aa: CASSYSRGRLETQYF

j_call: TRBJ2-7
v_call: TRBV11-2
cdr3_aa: CASTRGRGSYEQYF

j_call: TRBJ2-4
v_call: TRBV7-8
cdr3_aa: CASSFNLGTGEYF

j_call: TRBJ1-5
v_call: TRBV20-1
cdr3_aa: CSASPGGQPQHF

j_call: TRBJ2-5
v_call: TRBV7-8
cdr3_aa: CASSRPTGGVETQYF

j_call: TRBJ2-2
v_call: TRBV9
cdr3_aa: CASSPVGAGAVTGELFF

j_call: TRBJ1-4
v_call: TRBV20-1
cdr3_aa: CSAVRGTYDRLFF

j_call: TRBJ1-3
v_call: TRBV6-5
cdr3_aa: CASSYLGGVSGNTIYF

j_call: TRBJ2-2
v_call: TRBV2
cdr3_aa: CASSEGAAAAKLFF

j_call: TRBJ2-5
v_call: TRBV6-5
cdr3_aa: CASSSTGTTKRETQYF

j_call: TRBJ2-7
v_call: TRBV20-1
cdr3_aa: CSASLSGRVPYEQYF

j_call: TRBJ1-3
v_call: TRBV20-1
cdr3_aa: CSARGDGNTIYF

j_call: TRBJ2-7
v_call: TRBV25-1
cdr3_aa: CASSEGGAQYF

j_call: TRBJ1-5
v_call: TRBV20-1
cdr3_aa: CSAGRTDSSNQPQHF

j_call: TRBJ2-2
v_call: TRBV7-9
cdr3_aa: CASSLVRMGPTGELFF

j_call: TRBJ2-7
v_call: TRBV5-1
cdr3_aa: CASSFSAGSYEQYF

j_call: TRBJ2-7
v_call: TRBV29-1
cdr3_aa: CSVGTGVFYEQYF

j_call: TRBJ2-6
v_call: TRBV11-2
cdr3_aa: CASSFEKDVGSGANVLTF

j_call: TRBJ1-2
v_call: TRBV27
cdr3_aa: CASSLSGIGFGSNYGYTF

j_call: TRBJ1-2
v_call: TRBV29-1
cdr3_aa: CSALLGGQGDNPYGYTF

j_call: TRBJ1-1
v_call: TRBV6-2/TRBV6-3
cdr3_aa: CASSYVGQAKNTEAFF

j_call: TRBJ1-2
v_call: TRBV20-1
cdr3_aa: CSATTTTPGGDGYTF

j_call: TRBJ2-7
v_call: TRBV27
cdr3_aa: CASSFGTDYEQYF

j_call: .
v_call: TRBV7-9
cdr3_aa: CASSRQGPEQFF

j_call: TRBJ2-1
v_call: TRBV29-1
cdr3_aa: CSSVGGGAYNEQFF

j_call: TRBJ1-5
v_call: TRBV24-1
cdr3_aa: CATSEGTGASRDQPQHF

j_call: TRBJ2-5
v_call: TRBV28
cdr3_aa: CASSRDRGRETQYF

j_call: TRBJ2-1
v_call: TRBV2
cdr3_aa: CASSGIVAGGHEQFF

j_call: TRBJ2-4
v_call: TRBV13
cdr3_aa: CASSLPPGLAPREAKNIQYF

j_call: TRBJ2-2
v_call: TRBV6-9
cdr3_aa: CASSYVAGSTNTGELFF

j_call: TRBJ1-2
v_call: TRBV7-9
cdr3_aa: CASSFGKGPHYGYTF

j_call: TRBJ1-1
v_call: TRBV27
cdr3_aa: CASSLAGANTEAFF

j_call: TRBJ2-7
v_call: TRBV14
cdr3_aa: CASSRDRGPHLSYEQYF

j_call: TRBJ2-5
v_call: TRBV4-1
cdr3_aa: CASSQESAGQETQYF

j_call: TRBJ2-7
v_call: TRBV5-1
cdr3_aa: CASSLGDRGVTEQYF

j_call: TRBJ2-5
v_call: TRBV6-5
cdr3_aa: CASSYSDSQETQYF

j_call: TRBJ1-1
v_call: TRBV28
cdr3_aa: CASSLSQGLWAFF

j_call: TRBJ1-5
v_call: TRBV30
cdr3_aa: CAVDRENQPQHF

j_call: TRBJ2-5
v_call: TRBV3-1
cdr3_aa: CASSQEGHRLAGQETQYF